This is a list of T cell receptor beta chains from one sample in a study of OX40 agonist ivuxolimab in advanced cancers. The data were produced by immunoSEQ multiplex PCR, yet TCRdb's version contains in-frame clones alone and is incomplete. The table lists about 61,000 clones, about 90% of them singletons. Sample: CD4+ or CD8+ T cells sorted from blood, taken in a trial of the OX40 agonist ivuxolimab. The receptors originated from an adult with an advanced solid tumor such as melanoma, head and neck, liver or kidney cancer. Both conserved end residues are part of each CDR3. The order of the fields is D gene, J gene, V gene, clone size, CDR3 protein, CDR3 DNA. D genes are given only for firm matches. The size entry is marked missing in some rows and otherwise reads once, few, many or a size class.

TRBD1 TRBJ1-2 TRBV19 NA CASSIAAGQANYGYTF TGTGCCAGTAGTATAGCCGCAGGACAGGCTAACTATGGCTACACCTTC
NA TRBJ2-5 TRBV5-1 NA CASSLVQGQRVLEETQYF TGCGCCAGCAGCTTGGTTCAAGGTCAGAGGGTTTTAGAAGAGACCCAGTACTTC
NA TRBJ2-2 TRBV7-3 NA CASSLEASGVRTGELFF TGTGCCAGCAGCTTAGAAGCATCTGGCGTTCGGACCGGGGAGCTGTTTTTT
TRBD2 TRBJ2-7 TRBV28 NA CASSFQVAGHYEQYF TGTGCCAGCAGTTTCCAAGTAGCGGGGCACTACGAGCAGTACTTC
NA TRBJ2-2 TRBV30 NA CAWSPTGTVNTGELFF TGTGCCTGGAGTCCAACGGGGACGGTGAACACCGGGGAGCTGTTTTTT
NA TRBJ2-4 TRBV4-3 NA CASSQRDGNIQYF TGCGCCAGCAGCCAGAGGGACGGAAACATTCAGTACTTC
NA TRBJ2-1 TRBV11-2 NA CASSPGGRGEQFF TGTGCCAGCAGCCCAGGCGGTCGGGGTGAGCAGTTCTTC
TRBD2 TRBJ2-7 TRBV6-5 NA CASKLAFSSYEQYF TGTGCCAGCAAACTAGCGTTTAGCTCCTACGAGCAGTACTTC
TRBD1 TRBJ1-2 TRBV13 NA CASSSGQVFDYGYTF TGTGCCAGCAGCTCCGGACAGGTTTTTGACTATGGCTACACCTTC
TRBD1 TRBJ2-3 TRBV30 NA CAWSRPGQPTDTQYF TGTGCCTGGAGCCGGCCGGGACAGCCCACAGATACGCAGTATTTT
NA TRBJ1-2 TRBV27 NA CASSFQGSYGYTF TGTGCCAGCAGTTTTCAGGGGAGCTATGGCTACACCTTC
NA TRBJ2-5 TRBV27 NA CASSLPGQTQYF TGTGCCAGCAGTTTGCCGGGCCAGACCCAGTACTTC
NA TRBJ1-5 TRBV15 NA CATSRGINQPQHF TGTGCCACCAGCAGAGGAATCAATCAGCCCCAGCATTTT
NA TRBJ1-2 TRBV2 NA CASSFTVNYGYTF TGTGCCAGCAGTTTCACGGTTAACTATGGCTACACCTTC
NA TRBJ2-7 TRBV19 NA CASSISGGPYEQYF TGTGCCAGTAGTATTTCGGGCGGTCCCTACGAGCAGTACTTC
TRBD1 TRBJ1-1 TRBV13 NA CASSDYRGLNTEAFF TGTGCCAGCAGCGATTACAGGGGCTTGAACACTGAAGCTTTCTTT
NA TRBJ2-5 TRBV6-5 NA CASSYEETQYF TGTGCCAGCAGTTACGAGGAGACCCAGTACTTC
TRBD1 TRBJ2-2 TRBV4-1 NA CASSQVTGRTGELFF TGCGCCAGCAGCCAAGTGACAGGGCGCACCGGGGAGCTGTTTTTT
NA TRBJ1-5 TRBV10-3 NA CAVSGLSSNQPQHF TGTGCCGTCTCCGGACTGTCTAGCAATCAGCCCCAGCATTTT
NA TRBJ2-1 TRBV30 NA CAGRVYNEQFF TGTGCCGGCAGGGTCTACAATGAGCAGTTCTTC
TRBD1 TRBJ1-1 TRBV6-6 few CATTGAANTEAFF TGTGCCACGACAGGGGCTGCGAACACTGAAGCTTTCTTT
NA TRBJ2-1 TRBV28 NA CASSFVDRYNEQFF TGTGCCAGCAGTTTTGTCGACAGATACAATGAGCAGTTCTTC
TRBD2 TRBJ2-1 TRBV28 NA CASRPAGGPGEQFF TGTGCCAGCAGACCCGCGGGGGGGCCGGGTGAGCAGTTCTTC
NA TRBJ1-1 TRBV11-2 NA CASSLAEGGPPDTEAFF TGTGCCAGCAGCTTAGCCGAAGGGGGACCCCCGGATACTGAAGCTTTCTTT